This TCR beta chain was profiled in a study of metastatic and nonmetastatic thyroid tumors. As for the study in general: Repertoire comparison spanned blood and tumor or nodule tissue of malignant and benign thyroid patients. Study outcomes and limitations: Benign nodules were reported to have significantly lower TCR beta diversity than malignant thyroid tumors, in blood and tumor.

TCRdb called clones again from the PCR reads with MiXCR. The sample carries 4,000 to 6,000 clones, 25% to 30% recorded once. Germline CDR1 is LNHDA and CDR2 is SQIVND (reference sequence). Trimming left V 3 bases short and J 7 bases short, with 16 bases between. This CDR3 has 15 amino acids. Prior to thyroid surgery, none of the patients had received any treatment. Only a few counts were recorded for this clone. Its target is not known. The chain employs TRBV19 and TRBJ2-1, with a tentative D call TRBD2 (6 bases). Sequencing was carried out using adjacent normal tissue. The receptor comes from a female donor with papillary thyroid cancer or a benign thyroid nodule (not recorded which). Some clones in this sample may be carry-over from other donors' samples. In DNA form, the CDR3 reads TGTGCCAGTAGTATTCAGCGGGTGCGTCCAAATGAGCAGTTCTTC. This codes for CASSIQRVRPNEQFF.